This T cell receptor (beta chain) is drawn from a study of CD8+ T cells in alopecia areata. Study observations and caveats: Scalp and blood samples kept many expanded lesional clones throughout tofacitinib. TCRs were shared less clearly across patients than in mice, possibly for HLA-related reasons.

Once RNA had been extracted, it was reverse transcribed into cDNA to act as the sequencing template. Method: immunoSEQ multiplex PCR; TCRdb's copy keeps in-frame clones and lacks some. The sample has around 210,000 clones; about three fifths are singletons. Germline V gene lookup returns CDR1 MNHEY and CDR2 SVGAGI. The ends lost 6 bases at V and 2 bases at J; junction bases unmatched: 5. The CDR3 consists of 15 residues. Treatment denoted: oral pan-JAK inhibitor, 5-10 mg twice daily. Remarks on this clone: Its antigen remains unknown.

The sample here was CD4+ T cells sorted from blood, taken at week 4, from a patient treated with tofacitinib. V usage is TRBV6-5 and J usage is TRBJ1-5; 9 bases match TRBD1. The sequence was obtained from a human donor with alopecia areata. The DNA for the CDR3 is TGTGCCAGCAGCCCGACAGGGGGAGGCAATCAGCCCCAGCATTTT. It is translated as CASSPTGGGNQPQHF.